The T cell receptor beta chain described here comes from a study of graft-versus-host responses after intestinal transplantation. Background on the study: Recipients underwent multivisceral, liver-intestinal, or isolated intestinal transplants. Findings and caveats of the study: Ileal or blood samples showed some GvH clones first, and such clones were also found in recipient marrow. Allograft graft-versus-host to host-versus-graft clonal ratios ran high in patients with graft-donor T cell macrochimerism.

Using immunoSEQ multiplex PCR, the repertoire was profiled, and TCRdb retains in-frame clones only, with some absent. Seen here are tens of thousands of clones, around 81% observed once, and the top ten hold roughly 3%. Comments on this clone: Its antigen is undetermined.

The CDR3 runs 15 residues. V lost 1 base and J lost 5; bases outside the gene matches: 6. From germline, CDR1 is MGHRA and CDR2 YSYEKL. Lymphocytes (intraepithelial and lamina propria) were released by processing the graft tissue. This chain connects TRBV4-1 to TRBJ1-1; 8 bases line up with TRBD1. The TCR sequence derives from a human patient who received an intestinal transplant, so some T cells may come from the graft donor. The sequencing here drew on ileum tissue, taken 12 days after intestinal transplant. The chain's CDR3 is CASSQGPRQGTEAFF. Here the CDR3 DNA reads TGCGCCAGCAGCCAAGGGCCAAGACAGGGGACTGAAGCTTTCTTT.